The 17 T cell receptor beta chains listed next were all sequenced from one sample in a study of beta chain features in type 1 diabetes. Investigators reverse transcribed all isolated RNA, so they sequenced expressed TCRB transcripts. Using immunoSEQ multiplex PCR, the repertoire was profiled, and TCRdb retains in-frame clones only, with some absent. The data hold more than 350,000 clones, with about an eighth observed a single time. The specimen sequenced was naive CD4+ T cells from blood. The receptors shown here come from a woman between 18 and 29 years old in good health.

There are a few counts of this clone. J is TRBJ2-1 and V is TRBV11-1; D may be TRBD1 (6 bases). Trimming took 7 bases from V and 4 from J, leaving 17 bases between them. CDR1 is SGHAT, CDR2 FQDESV, per germline (reference sequence). There are 15 residues in the CDR3. Here the CDR3 DNA reads TGTGCCAGCACGTTCGACAGGCGTACGTACAATGAGCAGTTCTTC. Protein product: CASTFDRRTYNEQFF.

This sequence joins TRBV6-6 and TRBJ2-1; perhaps TRBD2 as D (5 bases). The CDR3 has 16 amino acids. V lost 0 bases and J 8 bases, leaving 17 bases between the germline ends. Germline CDR1 and CDR2: MNHNY and SVGAGI (reference sequence). This CDR3 reads CASSYSSGSISDEQFF. CDR3 nucleotide sequence: TGTGCCAGCAGTTACTCGTCGGGATCCATTTCGGATGAGCAGTTCTTC.

The gene calls are TRBV9 and TRBJ2-1; 9 nucleotides agree with TRBD2. The length of the CDR3 is 15 residues. V was clipped by 5 bases and J by 2 bases; unmatched bases: 5. Germline V CDR1 and CDR2: SGDLS, YYNGEE. DNA for the CDR3: TGTGCCAGCAGTTTAGCGGGGGACCCCTACAATGAGCAGTTCTTC. Its protein product is CASSLAGDPYNEQFF.

V is TRBV4-1 and J is TRBJ2-4; D gene ambiguous. Germline assignment: CDR1 MGHRA and CDR2 YSYEKL. This CDR3 region has 16 residues. Trimming took 0 bases from V and 0 from J, leaving 9 bases between them. The CDR3 loop reads CASSQDLGLAKNIQYF. In DNA, the CDR3 is TGCGCCAGCAGCCAAGATTTGGGTTTAGCCAAAAACATTCAGTACTTC.

The chain joins TRBV5-1 to TRBJ2-2; tentatively, D is TRBD2 (5 bases). Germline assignment: CDR1 SGHRS and CDR2 YFSETQ. Trimming removed 6 bases at V and 0 bases at J, with 18 bases between. This CDR3 comprises 17 residues. The CDR3 nucleotides are TGCGCCAGCAACCCGTTTCTCCTAGCCTCGAACACCGGGGAGCTGTTTTTT. Its translation is CASNPFLLASNTGELFF. The variable domain in full, with the rest retrieved from reference TRBV5-1 and TRBJ2-2, is KAGVTQTPRYLIKTRGQQVTLSCSPISGHRSVSWYQQTPGQGLQFLFEYFSETQRNKGNFPGRFSGRQFSNSRSEMNVSTLELGDSALYLCASNPFLLASNTGELFFGEGSRLTVL.

V usage is TRBV7-9 and J usage is TRBJ2-7; D ambiguous. Looked up from germline, CDR1 is SEHNR and CDR2 is FQNEAQ (reference sequence). The CDR3 covers 11 residues. The germline V and J ends were trimmed by 0 bases and 9 bases, with 6 bases remaining between them. DNA of the CDR3: TGTGCCAGCAGCTTAGCCGGAGTGCAGTACTTC. This codes for CASSLAGVQYF.

The rearrangement joins TRBV29-1 to TRBJ1-5; maybe TRBD1 (6 bases). The length of the CDR3 is 13 residues. Germline CDR1 reads SQVTM; CDR2 reads ANQGSEA. V dropped 5 bases and J dropped 3 bases, with 11 bases sitting between them. Here the CDR3 reads CSVRAGANQPQHF. As DNA, the CDR3 is TGCAGCGTTAGGGCAGGGGCCAATCAGCCCCAGCATTTT.

This clone has a handful of counts. J is TRBJ2-1 and V is TRBV7-2; 12 nucleotides line up with TRBD2. Looked up from germline, CDR1 is SGHTA and CDR2 is FQGNSA. There are 14 residues in the CDR3. V was clipped by 1 base and J by 9 bases; unmatched bases: 1. CDR3 sequence: CASSLEGLAGEQFF. CDR3 DNA: TGTGCCAGCAGCTTAGAGGGACTAGCGGGTGAGCAGTTCTTC.

This chain links TRBV7-9 with TRBJ2-7; D is possibly TRBD2 (5 bases). V lost 0 bases to trimming and J lost 6 bases, with 12 bases between them. The CDR3 totals 14 residues. Germline CDR1 and CDR2: SEHNR and FQNEAQ (reference sequence). For the CDR3, the DNA is TGTGCCAGCAGCTTAGCTTCTAGTGAGGGCGAGCAGTACGTC. Protein: CASSLASSEGEQYV.

This CDR3 is CASSTRQGFTEAFF. In nucleotides, the CDR3 is TGTGCCAGCAGTACCAGACAGGGGTTCACTGAAGCTTTCTTT. The rearrangement links TRBV27 to TRBJ1-1; TRBD1 aligns across 8 bases. J was trimmed by 4 bases and V by 5 bases; bases with no gene match: 6. From germline, CDR1 is MNHEY and CDR2 SMNVEV (reference sequence). The CDR3 sequence is 14 residues long.

This clone was counted a few times. In nucleotides, the CDR3 is TGTGCCAGCAGCCTTTCACGACCGGGACAGGGGGCGCGTGAGCAGTACTTC. Its translation: CASSLSRPGQGAREQYF. The chain is built from TRBV7-9 and TRBJ2-7; 12 bases map to TRBD1. The CDR3 is 17 amino acids. CDR1 and CDR2 (germline): SEHNR, FQNEAQ (reference sequence). The ends lost 5 bases at V and 7 bases at J; junction bases unmatched: 15.

There are a few counts of this clone. The CDR3 loop reads CASSLVAVSYEQYV. The CDR3 nucleotides read TGTGCCAGCAGCTTAGTGGCAGTAAGCTACGAGCAGTACGTC. J is TRBJ2-7 and V is TRBV7-6; no firm D call. The CDR3 is 14 residues long. Trimming took off 1 base at V and 3 bases at J, with 10 bases between the two ends. Germline values: CDR1 SGHVS, CDR2 FNYEAQ.

The V gene is TRBV13, the J gene TRBJ1-2; D gene uncertain. Per germline, CDR1 PRHDT and CDR2 FYEKMQ (reference sequence). V was pared by 2 bases and J by 6 bases, with 10 bases between. The CDR3 has 13 residues. The CDR3 DNA reads as TGTGCCAGCAGCTTAAGGGCTCGGGATGGCTACACCTTC. Translated: CASSLRARDGYTF. Based on the CDR3 plus reference TRBV13 and TRBJ1-2, the full variable domain is AAGVIQSPRHLIKEKRETATLKCYPIPRHDTVYWYQQGPGQDPQFLISFYEKMQSDKGSIPDRFSAQQFSDYHSELNMSSLELGDSALYFCASSLRARDGYTFGSGTRLTVV.

In this sample, this clone turned up a few times. The rearrangement uses TRBV14 and TRBJ1-2; maybe TRBD1 (6 bases). Trimming pared 1 base from V and 4 bases from J, leaving 10 bases between. The length of the CDR3 is 14 residues. CDR1 is SGHDN, CDR2 FVKESK, per germline. In DNA, the CDR3 is TGTGCCAGCAGCCAAGTGCAGGGGTTCTATGGCTACACCTTC. It is translated as CASSQVQGFYGYTF.

The rearrangement joins TRBV30 to TRBJ2-5; a possible D gene is TRBD1 (7 bases). The end of the DNA is better explained by TRBJ2-7, so the J call may be wrong. In germline, CDR1 is GTSNPN, CDR2 SVGIG (reference sequence). There are 15 residues in the CDR3. This chain's CDR3 is CAWSANPGGPYEQYF. CDR3 bases: TGTGCCTGGAGTGCAAACCCAGGGGGGCCCTACGAGCAGTACTTC.

The sample holds one count of this clone. This chain connects TRBV7-8 to TRBJ2-7; 8 bases are shared with TRBD1. CDR3 length: 15 amino acids. Germline CDR1 and CDR2: SGHVS and FQNEAQ. The V gene end was trimmed by 6 bases and the J gene end by 0 bases; junction bases not matched to a gene: 7. CDR3 protein: CASRAGGSSSYEQYF. The CDR3 DNA reads TGTGCCAGCAGGGCAGGGGGCTCGAGCTCCTACGAGCAGTACTTC.

In its sample, this clone was seen a few times. The V and J genes are TRBV23-1 and TRBJ2-7; 8 nucleotides line up with TRBD1. TRBV23-1 is recorded as an ORF, its role being uncertain. This CDR3 is built from 15 residues. V lost 2 bases and J lost 3; bases outside the gene matches: 6. CDR3 in amino acids: CASSQRTGFNYEQYV. CDR3 nucleotides: TGCGCCAGCAGTCAACGGACAGGGTTTAACTACGAGCAGTACGTC.